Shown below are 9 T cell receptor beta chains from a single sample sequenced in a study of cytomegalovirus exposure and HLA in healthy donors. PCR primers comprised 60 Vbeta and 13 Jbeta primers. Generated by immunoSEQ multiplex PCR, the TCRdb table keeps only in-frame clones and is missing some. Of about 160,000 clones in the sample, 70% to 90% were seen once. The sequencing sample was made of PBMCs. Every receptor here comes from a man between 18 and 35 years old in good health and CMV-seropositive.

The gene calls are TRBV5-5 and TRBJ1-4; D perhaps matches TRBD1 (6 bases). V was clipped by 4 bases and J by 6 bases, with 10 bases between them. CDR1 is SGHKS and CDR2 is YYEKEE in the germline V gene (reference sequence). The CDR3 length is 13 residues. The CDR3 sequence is CASSINRDEKLFF. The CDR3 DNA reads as TGTGCCAGCAGCATAAACAGGGATGAAAAACTGTTTTTT.

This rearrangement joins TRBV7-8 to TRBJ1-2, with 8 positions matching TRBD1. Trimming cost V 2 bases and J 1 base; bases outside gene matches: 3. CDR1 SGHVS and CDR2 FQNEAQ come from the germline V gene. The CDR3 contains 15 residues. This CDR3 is CASSLTTGVNYGYTF. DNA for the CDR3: TGTGCCAGCAGCTTAACGACAGGGGTTAACTATGGCTACACCTTC.

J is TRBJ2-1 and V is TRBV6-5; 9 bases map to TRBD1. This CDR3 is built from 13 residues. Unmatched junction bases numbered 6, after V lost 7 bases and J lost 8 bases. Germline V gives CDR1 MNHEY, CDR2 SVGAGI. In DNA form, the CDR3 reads TGTGCCAGCATGGGACAGGGACTTTATGAGCAGTTCTTC. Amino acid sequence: CASMGQGLYEQFF.

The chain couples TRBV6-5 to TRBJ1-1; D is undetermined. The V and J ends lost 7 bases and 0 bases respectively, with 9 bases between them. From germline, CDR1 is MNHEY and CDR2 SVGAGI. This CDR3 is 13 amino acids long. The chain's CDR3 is CASTPSLNTEAFF. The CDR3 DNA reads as TGTGCCAGCACCCCCTCCCTGAACACTGAAGCTTTCTTT.

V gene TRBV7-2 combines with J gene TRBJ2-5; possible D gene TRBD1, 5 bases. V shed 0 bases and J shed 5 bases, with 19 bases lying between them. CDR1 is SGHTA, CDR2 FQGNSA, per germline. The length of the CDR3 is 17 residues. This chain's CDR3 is CASSLASRGSGRETQYF. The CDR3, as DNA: TGTGCCAGCAGCTTAGCGTCTCGAGGTTCAGGGCGGGAGACCCAGTACTTC.

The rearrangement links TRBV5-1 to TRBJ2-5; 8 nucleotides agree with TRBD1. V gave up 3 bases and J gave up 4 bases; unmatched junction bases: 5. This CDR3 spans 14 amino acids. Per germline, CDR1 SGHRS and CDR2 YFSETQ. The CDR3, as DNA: TGCGCCAGCAGCTCAGGACAGGGTGCAGAGACCCAGTACTTC. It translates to CASSSGQGAETQYF.

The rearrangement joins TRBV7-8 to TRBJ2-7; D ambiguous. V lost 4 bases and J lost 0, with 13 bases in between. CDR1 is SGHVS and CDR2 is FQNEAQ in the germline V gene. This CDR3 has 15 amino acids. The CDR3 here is CASSSGPESSYEQYF. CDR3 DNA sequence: TGTGCCAGCAGCTCTGGGCCAGAGAGCTCCTACGAGCAGTACTTC. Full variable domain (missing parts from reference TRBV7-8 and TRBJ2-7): GAGVSQSPRYKVAKRGQDVALRCDPISGHVSLFWYQQALGQGPEFLTYFQNEAQLDKSGLPSDRFFAERPEGSVSTLKIQRTQQEDSAVYLCASSSGPESSYEQYFGPGTRLTVT.

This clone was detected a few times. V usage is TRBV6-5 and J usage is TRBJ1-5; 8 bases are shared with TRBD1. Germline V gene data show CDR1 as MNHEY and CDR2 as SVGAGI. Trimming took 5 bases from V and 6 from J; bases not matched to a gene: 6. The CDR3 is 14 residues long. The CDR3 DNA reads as TGTGCCAGCAGTACACGGACAGGGACTCAGCCCCAGCATTTT. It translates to CASSTRTGTQPQHF.

CDR3 residues: CASSRMSSYEQYF. CDR3 coding DNA: TGTGCCAGTTCGAGGATGAGCTCCTACGAGCAGTACTTC. V usage is TRBV19 and J usage is TRBJ2-7; D is unclear. The CDR3 runs 13 residues. From germline, CDR1 is LNHDA and CDR2 SQIVND (reference sequence). V lost 8 bases, J lost 0 bases, and 11 bases lay in between.